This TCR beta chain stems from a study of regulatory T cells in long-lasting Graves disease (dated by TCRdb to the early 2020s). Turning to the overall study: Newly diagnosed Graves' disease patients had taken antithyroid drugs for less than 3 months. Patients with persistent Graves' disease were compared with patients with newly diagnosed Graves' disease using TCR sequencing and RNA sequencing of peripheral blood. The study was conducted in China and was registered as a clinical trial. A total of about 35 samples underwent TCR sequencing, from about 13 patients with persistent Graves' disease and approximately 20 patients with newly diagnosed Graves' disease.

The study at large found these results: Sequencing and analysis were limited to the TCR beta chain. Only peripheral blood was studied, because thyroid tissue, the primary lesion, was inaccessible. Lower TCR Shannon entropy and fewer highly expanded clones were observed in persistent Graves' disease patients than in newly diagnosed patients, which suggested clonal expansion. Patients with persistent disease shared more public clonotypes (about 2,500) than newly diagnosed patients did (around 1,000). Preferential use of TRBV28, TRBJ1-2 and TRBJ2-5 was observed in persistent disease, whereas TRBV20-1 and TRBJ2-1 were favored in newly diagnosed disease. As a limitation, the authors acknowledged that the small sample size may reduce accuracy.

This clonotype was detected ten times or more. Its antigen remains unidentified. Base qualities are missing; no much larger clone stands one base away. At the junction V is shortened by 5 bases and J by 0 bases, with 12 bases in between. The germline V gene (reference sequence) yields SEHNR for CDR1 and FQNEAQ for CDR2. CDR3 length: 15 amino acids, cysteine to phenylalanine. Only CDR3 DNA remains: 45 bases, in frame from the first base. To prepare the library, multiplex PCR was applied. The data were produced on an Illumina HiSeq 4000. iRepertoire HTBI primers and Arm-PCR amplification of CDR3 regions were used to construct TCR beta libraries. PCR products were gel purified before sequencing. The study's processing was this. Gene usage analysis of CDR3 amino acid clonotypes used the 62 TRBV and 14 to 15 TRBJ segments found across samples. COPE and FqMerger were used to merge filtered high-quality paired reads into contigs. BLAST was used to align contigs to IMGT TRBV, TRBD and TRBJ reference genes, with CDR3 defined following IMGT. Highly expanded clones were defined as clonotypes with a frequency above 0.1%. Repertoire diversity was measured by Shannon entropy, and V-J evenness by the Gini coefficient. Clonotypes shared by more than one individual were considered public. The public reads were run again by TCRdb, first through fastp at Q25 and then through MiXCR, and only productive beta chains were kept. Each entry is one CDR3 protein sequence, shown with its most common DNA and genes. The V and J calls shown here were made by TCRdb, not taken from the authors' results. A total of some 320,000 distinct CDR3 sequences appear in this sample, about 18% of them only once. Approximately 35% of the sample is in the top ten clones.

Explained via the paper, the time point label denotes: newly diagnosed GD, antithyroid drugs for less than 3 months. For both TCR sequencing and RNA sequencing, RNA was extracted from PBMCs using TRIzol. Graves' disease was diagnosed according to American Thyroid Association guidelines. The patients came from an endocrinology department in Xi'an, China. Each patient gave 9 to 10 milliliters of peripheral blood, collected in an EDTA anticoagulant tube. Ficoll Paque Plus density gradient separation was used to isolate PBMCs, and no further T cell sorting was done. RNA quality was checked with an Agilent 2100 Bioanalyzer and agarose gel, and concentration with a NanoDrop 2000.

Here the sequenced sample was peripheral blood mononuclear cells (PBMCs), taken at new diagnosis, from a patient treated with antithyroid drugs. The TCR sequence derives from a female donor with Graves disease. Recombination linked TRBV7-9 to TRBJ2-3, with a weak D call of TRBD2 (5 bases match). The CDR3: CASSTWAGSTDTQYF. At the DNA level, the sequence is TGTGCCAGCAGCACCTGGGCGGGCAGCACAGATACGCAGTATTTT.